The 7 T cell receptor beta chains reported below all come from one sample, sequenced in a study of control samples from healthy donors and cancer patients. The protocol was immunoSEQ multiplex PCR, while the TCRdb copy is restricted to in-frame clones and leaves out a portion. The sample shows about 80,000 clones, 85% to 90% of them seen only once. Sample: blood. The receptors come from a man in his fifties in good health.

The chain is built from TRBV7-3 and TRBJ1-3; a weak D match, TRBD1 (5 bases). Between the trimmed V and J ends, which lost 1 base and 3 bases, there was a span of 13 bases. CDR3 length: 16 residues. Germline V gene data show CDR1 as SGHTA and CDR2 as FQGTGA. CDR3 DNA: TGTGCCAGCAGCTTAAGTGGGGGTATGGGTGGAAACACCATATATTTT. Protein sequence: CASSLSGGMGGNTIYF.

The chain uses TRBV3-1 (or the pseudogene TRBV3-2) and TRBJ2-1; D gene ambiguous. This CDR3 comprises 15 residues. V shed 1 base and J shed 8 bases, with 15 bases lying between them. CDR1 LGHDT and CDR2 YNNKEL come from the germline V gene (reference sequence). CDR3 nucleotides: TGTGCCAGCAGCCAAGTGGCTTTCCGCGGCGATGAGCAGTTCTTC. Amino acids: CASSQVAFRGDEQFF.

The chain carries TRBV21-1 and TRBJ1-1. TRBV21-1 is classified as a pseudogene. The CDR3 loop spans 17 amino acids. The CDR3 sequence: CASSSRRDLPGETEAFF. As DNA, the CDR3 is TGTGCCAGCAGCTCAAGAAGGGACCTGCCAGGTGAGACTGAAGCTTTCTTT.

This chain uses TRBV12-5 with TRBJ1-1; D not certain. V lost 3 bases to trimming and J lost 1 base, with 3 bases between them. Germline lookup yields CDR1 LGHNT and CDR2 FRNRAP. This CDR3 comprises 12 residues. DNA of the CDR3: TGTGCTAGTGGTTTTGAGAACACTGAAGCTTTCTTT. Its protein product is CASGFENTEAFF.

The chain is built from TRBV6-1 and TRBJ2-7, with 7 bases identical to TRBD1. V trimming: 3 bases; J trimming: 3 bases; junction bases outside the gene matches: 2. This CDR3 contains 13 residues. From germline, CDR1 is MNHNS and CDR2 SASEGT. The CDR3 DNA sequence: TGTGCCAGCAGTGAGAACAGGGGCTACGAGCAGTACTTC. This codes for CASSENRGYEQYF.

The DNA of the CDR3 is TGTGCCTGGAGCCAGGACAGCGGGAATCAGCCCCAGCATTTT. This encodes CAWSQDSGNQPQHF. V gene TRBV30 combines with J gene TRBJ1-5, with a weak D call TRBD1 (6 bases). Germline loops: CDR1 GTSNPN, CDR2 SVGIG (reference sequence). There are 14 residues in the CDR3. V was shortened by 3 bases and J by 4 bases, with 13 bases between the two germline ends.

The chain combines TRBV5-1 with TRBJ1-6; no clear D gene. Germline V gene data show CDR1 as SGHRS and CDR2 as YFSETQ. With 2 bases removed from V and 5 bases from J, the gap between germline ends came to 14 bases. This CDR3 contains 16 residues. CDR3 residues: CASSLTSGVNNSPLHF. In DNA, the CDR3 is TGCGCCAGCAGCTTAACGTCCGGGGTTAATAATTCACCCCTCCACTTT.